This TCR beta chain was documented in a study of cytotoxic CD8 clonotypes in ibrutinib-treated CLL. The study, taken as a whole, reports: Public clonotypes proved infrequent, and on treatment they shrank or remained steady.

This clone was recorded a few times. Antigen: not known. Using immunoSEQ multiplex PCR, the repertoire was profiled, and TCRdb retains in-frame clones only, with some absent. The data hold more than 110,000 clones, with over 75% observed a single time. V gave up 6 bases and J gave up 0 bases; unmatched junction bases: 15. The V gene's germline CDR1 is SNHLY and CDR2 FYNNEI. CDR3 size: 20 residues. The V and J genes are TRBV2 and TRBJ2-2; TRBD2 agrees at 11 bases. This sequence originates from a human donor with chronic lymphocytic leukemia. The sample in question was PBMCs, obtained after 36 months of ibrutinib treatment. Written as DNA, the CDR3 is TGTGCCAGCAGCCCCTCCGGACTAGCGGGTTGGGTAACGAACACCGGGGAGCTGTTTTTT. The encoded protein is CASSPSGLAGWVTNTGELFF.